One and the same sample provided the 31 T cell receptor beta chains below, sequenced in a study of response to subunit inactivated influenza vaccine (dated by TCRdb to the late 2010s). Library method: RT-PCR. Sequenced using an Illumina HiSeq 2500. TCRdb reprocessing: public reads trimmed at Q25 with fastp, clones called with MiXCR, in-frame beta chains kept. Entries are consolidated by CDR3 protein sequence, retaining the most common genes and DNA. The sample table lists around 850,000 distinct CDR3 sequences, around 20% of them with a count of one. Approximately 11% of the sample belongs to the ten largest clones. The sequenced sample was PBMCs from blood, obtained roughly 5 days after vaccination. The source of these receptors is a man aged 50 or older who received an inactivated influenza vaccine. Donor details come from another sample of the same person, matched by shared clones.

The rearrangement links TRBV12-3 or TRBV12-4 to TRBJ2-7; D is possibly TRBD1 (5 bases). V lost 6 bases and J lost 7, with 13 bases in between. The CDR3 is 12 amino acids. This chain's CDR3 is CASSPRGWEQYF. Here the CDR3 DNA reads TGTGCCAGCAGCCCTAGGGGATGGGAGCAGTACTTC.

This chain links TRBV20-1 with TRBJ1-2; TRBD1 might be the D (6 bases). The CDR3 covers 16 residues. Germline-derived CDR1 and CDR2 are DFQATT and SNEGSKA (reference sequence). V gave up 0 bases and J gave up 5 bases, with 19 bases separating them. CDR3 nucleotides: TGCAGTGCTAGAGATCGTGCTACAGGGTACGGGTATGGCTACACCTTC. Protein: CSARDRATGYGYGYTF.

The chain links TRBV5-1 to TRBJ2-5; 13 bases map to TRBD2. Germline CDR1 reads SGHRS; CDR2 reads YFSETQ. The CDR3 extends over 17 amino acids. J lost 5 bases, V lost 4 bases, and 11 bases had no gene match. The CDR3, as DNA: TGCGCCAGCAGCCCGTTACCAGGACTAGCGGGGGTGGAGACCCAGTACTTC. Protein sequence: CASSPLPGLAGVETQYF.

The sample holds a few counts of this clonotype. The J gene is TRBJ1-2, the V gene TRBV7-3; D is uncertain. The CDR3 has 13 residues. Germline loops: CDR1 SGHTA, CDR2 FQGTGA. V shed 5 bases and J shed 4 bases, with 11 bases lying between them. The CDR3 loop is CASSPRDGYGYTF. CDR3 coding DNA: TGTGCCAGCAGCCCGAGGGATGGCTATGGCTACACCTTC.

The gene calls are TRBV7-9 and TRBJ1-2, with D maybe TRBD1 (5 bases). Germline V gene lookup returns CDR1 SEHNR and CDR2 FQNEAQ (reference sequence). The V end lost 1 base, the J end lost 8 bases, and 14 bases lay between the germline ends. This CDR3 region has 14 residues. CDR3 DNA sequence: TGTGCCAGCAGCTTAGTGAGGGGCGTGAGCGGCTACACCTTC. Protein product: CASSLVRGVSGYTF.

This clonotype was recorded a few times. The rearrangement uses TRBV2 and TRBJ2-3; the D is unclear. This CDR3 comprises 12 residues. Trimming cost V 7 bases and J 6 bases, with 11 bases left between them. The V gene's germline CDR1 is SNHLY and CDR2 FYNNEI. The CDR3 sequence is CASTGELDTQYF. In DNA, the CDR3 is TGTGCCAGCACTGGCGAGTTGGATACGCAGTATTTT.

At least ten counts were recorded for this clonotype. This rearrangement joins TRBV5-1 to TRBJ2-2, with D uncertain. The CDR3 has 13 amino acids. Looked up from germline, CDR1 is SGHRS and CDR2 is YFSETQ. Trimming left V 4 bases short and J 2 bases short, with 6 bases between. The CDR3 sequence: CASSVGNTGELFF. The DNA of the CDR3 is TGCGCCAGCAGCGTCGGAAACACCGGGGAGCTGTTTTTT.

This clonotype appeared many times. V and J are TRBV20-1 and TRBJ2-1; 7 bases are a match to TRBD2. V shed 0 bases, J shed 6 bases, and the junction held 8 bases outside the gene matches. In germline, CDR1 is DFQATT, CDR2 SNEGSKA (reference sequence). The length of the CDR3 is 15 residues. Written as DNA, the CDR3 is TGCAGTGCTAGAGAGCGGGGCGGGAGATTCAATGAGCAGTTCTTC. Translation gives CSARERGGRFNEQFF.

J is TRBJ2-1 and V is TRBV5-1, with D perhaps TRBD2 (6 bases). Deletions cut 1 base from V and 0 bases from J, with 8 bases between. CDR3 size: 15 residues. The germline V gene has CDR1 SGHRS and CDR2 YFSETQ. DNA of the CDR3: TGCGCCAGCAGCTTGCCGGGGGACTCCTACAATGAGCAGTTCTTC. This encodes CASSLPGDSYNEQFF.

This clonotype was observed at least ten times. The chain has TRBV15 and TRBJ2-3, with 8 bases identical to TRBD1. CDR3 length: 16 amino acids. After removal of 0 bases from V and 4 bases from J, the junction contained 6 bases not matched to a gene. Germline assignment: CDR1 LNHNV and CDR2 YYDKDF (reference sequence). The CDR3 is CATSRDGGQGSDTQYF. In nucleotides, the CDR3 is TGTGCCACCAGCAGAGATGGAGGACAGGGCTCAGATACGCAGTATTTT.

The rearrangement links TRBV6-1 to TRBJ2-6, with D tentatively TRBD2 (6 bases). The CDR3 totals 15 residues. V was cut by 11 bases and J by 0 bases, with 14 bases left in between. Germline V gives CDR1 MNHNS, CDR2 SASEGT. This CDR3 is CAGSGGHSGANVLTF. The CDR3 bases are TGTGCCGGCTCCGGGGGTCACTCTGGGGCCAACGTCCTGACTTTC.

The V and J genes are TRBV20-1 and TRBJ2-7; D possibly uses TRBD1 or TRBD2 (5 bases each). Trimming stripped 6 bases from V and 1 base from J, with 16 bases between. CDR1 is DFQATT and CDR2 is SNEGSKA in the germline V gene (reference sequence). The CDR3 is made up of 14 amino acids. The CDR3 sequence is CSARRGVRSYEQYF. The CDR3 DNA reads TGCAGTGCCCGTAGAGGGGTGAGGTCCTACGAGCAGTACTTC.

This clonotype came up many times. V is TRBV12-3 or TRBV12-4 and J is TRBJ1-5; maybe TRBD1 (6 bases). The V end lost 1 base, the J end lost 9 bases, and 19 bases lay between the germline ends. The CDR3 runs 16 residues. DNA for the CDR3: TGTGCCAGCAGTTTAGTTTCCCCCAGGGGTAGTGGGCCCCAGCATTTT. Translated, it gives CASSLVSPRGSGPQHF.

CDR3 residues: CSVVVGAGNQPQHF. CDR3 bases: TGCAGCGTTGTGGTGGGGGCTGGCAATCAGCCCCAGCATTTT. The genes are TRBV29-1 and TRBJ1-5; TRBD1 might be the D (6 bases). The V end was cut by 4 bases, the J end by 2 bases, with 12 bases between. The CDR3 covers 14 residues. Germline CDR1 reads SQVTM; CDR2 reads ANQGSEA.

This clonotype was counted between two and nine times. This chain uses TRBV21-1 with TRBJ2-3; the listed D gene, TRBD2, was not tested against the DNA. TRBV21-1 is flagged as a pseudogene. This CDR3 comprises 15 residues. CDR3 protein: CASSKGTSGRHTQYF. Here the CDR3 DNA reads TGTGCCAGCAGCAAAGGTACTAGCGGGAGACATACGCAGTATTTT.

This clonotype was counted only a few times. The rearrangement links TRBV5-1 to TRBJ1-2; no reliable D call. The CDR3 loop spans 14 amino acids. CDR1 is SGHRS, CDR2 YFSETQ, per germline. Trimming took off 1 base at V and 4 bases at J, with 11 bases between the two ends. Here the CDR3 reads CASSLMGDLYGYTF. The CDR3 nucleotides are TGCGCCAGCAGCTTGATGGGAGACCTCTATGGCTACACCTTC.

This clonotype was detected many times. CDR3 in amino acids: CASSSDLEAFF. CDR3 in DNA: TGTGCCAGCAGTTCCGATCTTGAAGCTTTCTTT. The rearrangement links TRBV12-3 or TRBV12-4 to TRBJ1-1; D is unresolved. The germline V and J ends were trimmed by 4 bases and 7 bases, with 7 bases remaining between them. CDR3 length equals 11 residues.

The rearrangement joins TRBV9 to TRBJ2-3; 12 positions agree with TRBD2. From germline, CDR1 is SGDLS and CDR2 YYNGEE. V lost 0 bases and J lost 3; bases outside the gene matches: 5. This CDR3 has 17 amino acids. This CDR3 is CASSVVGLAGPTDTQYF. In DNA, the CDR3 is TGTGCCAGCAGCGTAGTTGGACTAGCGGGACCAACAGATACGCAGTATTTT.

The rearrangement links TRBV12-3 or TRBV12-4 to TRBJ2-3; D is uncertain. There are 15 residues in the CDR3. V lost 6 bases and J 4 bases, leaving 17 bases between the germline ends. CDR3 protein: CASSTGRVVSDTQYF. CDR3 nucleotides: TGTGCCAGCAGCACGGGTAGGGTTGTCTCAGATACGCAGTATTTT.

This clonotype was detected a few times. J is TRBJ2-1 and V is TRBV6-2 or TRBV6-3; possibly TRBD2 for D (5 bases). The CDR3 has 15 residues. Germline V gives CDR1 MNHEY, CDR2 SVGEGT. The V and J ends lost 1 base and 4 bases respectively, with 11 bases between them. The CDR3 coding sequence is TGTGCCAGCAGTTACTTAATTAGCGTATACAATGAGCAGTTCTTC. Protein product: CASSYLISVYNEQFF.

This clonotype was found a few times. At one end the junction does not follow the germline gene, possibly because of a read error. The chain uses TRBV7-9 and TRBJ1-5, with a tentative D call TRBD1 (6 bases). Germline-derived CDR1 and CDR2 are SEHNR and FQNEAQ (reference sequence). This CDR3 contains 15 residues. The CDR3 loop reads CASSLEGTSNQPQHF. DNA for the CDR3: TGTGCCAGCAGTTTAGAAGGGACAAGCAATCAGCCCCAGCATTTT.

As to this clonotype: One junction end does not reproduce the germline sequence, and a read error may be involved. The CDR3 reads CASSSDRRTGFF. DNA of the CDR3: TGTGCCAGCAGCTCGGATAGACGGACAGGATTTTTT. The chain couples TRBV7-2 to TRBJ1-1; 7 bases align to TRBD1. The germline CDR1 and CDR2 sequences are SGHTA and FQGNSA. This CDR3 is built from 12 residues.

This chain connects TRBV6-2 or TRBV6-3 to TRBJ2-7, with D possibly TRBD1 on 5 matching bases. The CDR3 runs to 13 residues. V was pared by 7 bases and J by 5 bases, with 15 bases between. Per the germline V gene, CDR1 is MNHEY and CDR2 is SVGEGT. CDR3 sequence (DNA): TGTGCCAGCATTATACAGGTTTCCAACGAGCAGTACTTC. It is translated as CASIIQVSNEQYF.

The rearrangement joins TRBV6-5 to TRBJ2-7; D unclear. The CDR3 runs to 11 residues. The V and J ends lost 2 bases and 9 bases respectively, with 8 bases between them. CDR1 and CDR2 (germline): MNHEY, SVGAGI. DNA of the CDR3: TGTGCCAGCAGTTACGATCGGACGCAGTACTTC. This translates into CASSYDRTQYF.

This clonotype has only a few counts. The genes are TRBV6-5 and TRBJ2-1, with D uncertain. Trimming took off 2 bases at V and 5 bases at J, with 22 bases between the two ends. Germline V gene lookup returns CDR1 MNHEY and CDR2 SVGAGI. The CDR3 is made up of 18 amino acids. The CDR3: CASSYPPGLGQEDNEQFF. CDR3 DNA sequence: TGTGCCAGCAGTTACCCCCCGGGTTTGGGCCAAGAGGACAATGAGCAGTTCTTC.

At least ten counts were recorded for this clonotype. This chain joins TRBV7-2 and TRBJ2-4; 9 bases match TRBD1. The CDR3 extends over 16 amino acids. J gave up 5 bases and V 2 bases, and 7 bases lay outside the gene matches. Germline CDR1 is SGHTA and CDR2 is FQGNSA. CDR3 region: CASSLRTGVPQNIQYF. The CDR3 DNA reads TGTGCCAGCAGCTTAAGGACAGGGGTCCCCCAAAACATTCAGTACTTC.

The chain links TRBV20-1 to TRBJ2-5; D is unclear. The V end lost 2 bases, the J end lost 2 bases, and 9 bases lay between the germline ends. CDR3 length: 13 residues. Germline values: CDR1 DFQATT, CDR2 SNEGSKA (reference sequence). CDR3 amino acids: CSARLAGQETQYF. The CDR3 DNA reads TGCAGTGCTAGATTGGCAGGTCAAGAGACCCAGTACTTC.

The rearrangement uses TRBV20-1 and TRBJ2-2; 7 bases map to TRBD1. CDR3 length: 15 amino acids. Germline V gene sequence: CDR1 DFQATT, CDR2 SNEGSKA (reference sequence). V was pared by 6 bases and J by 5 bases, with 12 bases of the junction left unmatched. The CDR3 nucleotides are TGCAGTGCGATCCGGACAGGCAGAATTACCGGGGAGCTGTTTTTT. Protein product: CSAIRTGRITGELFF.

This clonotype was seen only a few times. This chain links TRBV12-3 or TRBV12-4 with TRBJ2-7; 10 positions agree with TRBD1. Germline trimming cut 5 bases from V and 2 bases from J; bases unmatched to any gene: 6. The CDR3 runs 15 residues. CDR3 residues: CASSEGQGYPYEQYF. CDR3 nucleotides: TGTGCCAGCAGTGAGGGACAGGGGTACCCCTACGAGCAGTACTTC.

V is TRBV20-1 and J is TRBJ2-2; D ambiguous. The germline V gene has CDR1 DFQATT and CDR2 SNEGSKA (reference sequence). The V gene lost 4 bases and the J gene lost 1 base, with 10 bases spanning the gap. This CDR3 comprises 14 residues. The CDR3 loop is CSAKYSENTGELFF. CDR3 DNA: TGCAGTGCTAAATACAGCGAGAACACCGGGGAGCTGTTTTTT.

This clonotype has more than one count but fewer than ten. The chain uses TRBV5-1 and TRBJ2-1, with D possibly being TRBD1 (5 bases). There are 15 residues in the CDR3. The germline V and J ends were trimmed by 0 bases and 2 bases, with 9 bases remaining between them. Germline CDR1 SGHRS, CDR2 YFSETQ. The DNA of the CDR3 is TGCGCCAGCAGCTTGGTAGGGGAAGCCTACAATGAGCAGTTCTTC. Amino acid sequence: CASSLVGEAYNEQFF.